A single sample gave rise to the 19 T cell receptor beta chains below, sequenced in a study of cytomegalovirus exposure and HLA in healthy donors (dated by TCRdb to between 2016 and 2019). Receptor amplification or capture employed the immunoSEQ multiplex PCR assay. TCRdb holds this immuneACCESS table with in-frame rearrangements only. Some clones are missing; in checked studies, unresolved V genes explain under half, and the rest has no known cause. The sample table lists some 56,000 clones, roughly 93% of them with a count of one. Around 1.7% of the sample comes from the top ten. Material: PBMCs. These receptor sequences come from a woman aged 18-29 years in good health and CMV-seropositive.

CDR3 loop: CSVAKGPEAFF. The CDR3 bases are TGCAGCGTCGCCAAGGGGCCTGAAGCTTTCTTT. The chain has TRBV29-1 and TRBJ1-1; tentatively, D is TRBD1 (5 bases). CDR1 is SQVTM and CDR2 is ANQGSEA in the germline V gene. Deletions cut 6 bases from V and 6 bases from J, with 11 bases between. This CDR3 region has 11 residues.

The chain couples TRBV27 to TRBJ1-1, with D unresolved. The V gene lost 5 bases and the J gene lost 9 bases, with 16 bases spanning the gap. This CDR3 spans 13 amino acids. Germline-derived CDR1 and CDR2 are MNHEY and SMNVEV (reference sequence). CDR3 bases: TGTGCCAGCAGTCCGGTCGGAGGTCAGAAAGCTTTCTTT. Protein sequence: CASSPVGGQKAFF.

The chain carries TRBV14 and TRBJ1-1; D perhaps matches TRBD1 (5 bases). Germline V gene sequence: CDR1 SGHDN, CDR2 FVKESK. This CDR3 region has 15 residues. Trimming took off 0 bases at V and 4 bases at J, with 12 bases between the two ends. The CDR3 is CASSQEDSVSTEAFF. For the CDR3, the DNA is TGTGCCAGCAGCCAAGAAGACAGTGTGAGCACTGAAGCTTTCTTT.

This clone was found once. This chain links TRBV13 with TRBJ2-5; 10 bases fit TRBD1. This CDR3 is 15 amino acids long. In germline, CDR1 is PRHDT, CDR2 FYEKMQ (reference sequence). V gave up 5 bases and J gave up 2 bases; unmatched junction bases: 5. DNA for the CDR3: TGTGCCAGCAGCCCGGACAGGGGGAGACAAGAGACCCAGTACTTC. It encodes CASSPDRGRQETQYF.

The V call is TRBV27, the J call TRBJ2-7, with a weak D call TRBD1 (5 bases). The CDR3 spans 15 residues. Germline values: CDR1 MNHEY, CDR2 SMNVEV (reference sequence). V lost 10 bases and J 4 bases, leaving 23 bases between the germline ends. CDR3 sequence reads: CATSRTRQPPYEQYF. For the CDR3, the DNA is TGTGCCACCTCCCGAACAAGACAGCCACCTTACGAGCAGTACTTC.

The gene calls are TRBV14 and TRBJ2-1; 13 bases align to TRBD2. Germline assignment: CDR1 SGHDN and CDR2 FVKESK. CDR3 length: 15 amino acids. Unmatched junction bases numbered 8, after V lost 8 bases and J lost 7 bases. The CDR3 loop reads CASSLGLAGVNEQFF. The CDR3 nucleotides read TGTGCCAGCTCGCTTGGACTAGCGGGGGTGAATGAGCAGTTCTTC.

CDR3 residues: CASSLGRELSYEQYF. The CDR3 region has the DNA TGTGCCAGCAGCTTGGGACGGGAACTTTCCTACGAGCAGTACTTC. The chain employs TRBV5-6 and TRBJ2-7; D is possibly TRBD2 (5 bases). V was trimmed by 0 bases and J by 1 base, leaving 11 bases between them. The CDR3 contains 15 residues. The germline V gene encodes CDR1 SGHDT and CDR2 YYEEEE. Filled out from reference TRBV5-6 and TRBJ2-7, the complete variable domain reads DAGVTQSPTHLIKTRGQQVTLRCSPKSGHDTVSWYQQALGQGPQFIFQYYEEEERQRGNFPDRFSGHQFPNYSSELNVNALLLGDSALYLCASSLGRELSYEQYFGPGTRLTVT.

The V call is TRBV7-9, the J call TRBJ1-1; TRBD1 agrees at 8 bases. The CDR3 consists of 13 residues. CDR1 is SEHNR and CDR2 is FQNEAQ in the germline V gene (reference sequence). V trimming: 6 bases; J trimming: 5 bases; junction bases outside the gene matches: 5. The CDR3 region has the DNA TGTGCCAGCAGGCCCGGGACAGGAACTGAAGCTTTCTTT. The encoded protein is CASRPGTGTEAFF.

This clone was found once. The chain carries TRBV29-1 and TRBJ2-7; D is perhaps TRBD1 (6 bases). The CDR3 covers 13 residues. Trimming removed 4 bases from V and 1 base from J, with 11 bases in between. Germline values: CDR1 SQVTM, CDR2 ANQGSEA. For the CDR3, the DNA is TGCAGCGTTGTACCCAGGGGTTCCTACGAGCAGTACTTC. This sequence encodes CSVVPRGSYEQYF.

The V and J genes are TRBV4-1 and TRBJ2-7; 9 bases fit TRBD1. This CDR3 has 15 amino acids. CDR1 is MGHRA, CDR2 YSYEKL, per germline. J lost 5 bases, V lost 3 bases, and 8 bases had no gene match. CDR3 residues: CASSHQTGGGNEQYF. The CDR3 nucleotides read TGCGCCAGCAGCCACCAGACAGGGGGAGGCAACGAGCAGTACTTC.

The V gene is TRBV5-1, the J gene TRBJ2-7; 10 bases align to TRBD2. The CDR3 runs to 15 residues. Trimming removed 3 bases from V and 4 bases from J; junction bases left unmatched: 7. The germline CDR1 and CDR2 sequences are SGHRS and YFSETQ. CDR3 in amino acids: CASSSASGGRYEQYF. In DNA form, the CDR3 reads TGCGCCAGCAGCTCTGCTAGCGGGGGCCGTTACGAGCAGTACTTC.

As for this clone: The junction differs from germline at one of its ends, possibly a read error. The chain has TRBV10-2 and TRBJ1-6; a weak D match, TRBD1 (5 bases). The V gene's germline CDR1 is WSHSY and CDR2 SAAADI. CDR3 length: 14 amino acids. CDR3 coding DNA: TGCGCCAACAGTCCCAGGGAAGGGAATTCACCCCTCCACTTT. It encodes CANSPREGNSPLHF.

This clone appeared once. CDR3 protein: CASSELGRQGITEAFF. The CDR3, as DNA: TGTGCCAGCAGTGAATTGGGGAGACAGGGGATCACTGAAGCTTTCTTT. The V gene is TRBV6-1, the J gene TRBJ1-1; 8 bases match TRBD1. Germline assignment: CDR1 MNHNS and CDR2 SASEGT. The ends lost 2 bases at V and 4 bases at J; junction bases unmatched: 9. There are 16 residues in the CDR3.

This clone was seen a single time. The chain is built from TRBV28 and TRBJ2-1; TRBD2 matches 13 bases. The trim removed 5 bases at V and 6 bases at J, leaving 4 bases unmatched. Germline values: CDR1 MDHEN, CDR2 SYDVKM. The CDR3 sequence is 15 residues long. The CDR3 is CASSPTSGGSNEQFF. The CDR3 DNA reads TGTGCCAGCAGTCCGACTAGCGGGGGGTCCAATGAGCAGTTCTTC.

This rearrangement joins TRBV4-1 to TRBJ2-7; 9 bases fit TRBD1. This CDR3 comprises 15 residues. V shed 4 bases and J 1 base; nucleotides not matched to a gene: 5. Germline V gene lookup returns CDR1 MGHRA and CDR2 YSYEKL. The CDR3 DNA sequence: TGCGCCAGCAGCCGCCAGACAGGGGGGTCCTACGAGCAGTACTTC. Its translation is CASSRQTGGSYEQYF.

The chain couples TRBV6-5 to TRBJ2-3; D call uncertain. The CDR3 contains 13 residues. Trimming stripped 2 bases from V and 0 bases from J, with 3 bases between. The germline CDR1 and CDR2 sequences are MNHEY and SVGAGI. This CDR3 reads CASSYASTDTQYF. CDR3 nucleotides: TGTGCCAGCAGTTACGCGAGCACAGATACGCAGTATTTT.

The chain recombines TRBV11-3 with TRBJ2-2; D is undetermined. The V end was cut by 0 bases, the J end by 6 bases, with 5 bases between. CDR3 length: 13 amino acids. Germline V gene sequence: CDR1 SGHNT, CDR2 YENEEA. Here the CDR3 reads CASSLEGAGELFF. The CDR3 DNA is TGTGCCAGCAGCTTAGAGGGCGCCGGGGAGCTGTTTTTT.

The J gene is TRBJ1-1, the V gene TRBV5-1; D unclear. Germline loops: CDR1 SGHRS, CDR2 YFSETQ. V lost 7 bases and J 1 base, leaving 23 bases between the germline ends. This CDR3 has 17 residues. In nucleotides, the CDR3 is TGCGCCAGCCAGCAAAGGTTAGAGGATAACTGGAACACTGAAGCTTTCTTT. Translated: CASQQRLEDNWNTEAFF.

The chain carries TRBV11-2 and TRBJ2-2; 9 bases are shared with TRBD2. The V gene end was trimmed by 2 bases and the J gene end by 7 bases; junction bases not matched to a gene: 11. The CDR3 covers 17 residues. CDR1 SGHAT and CDR2 FQNNGV come from the germline V gene. The chain's CDR3 is CASSLSLRGGVGGELFF. CDR3 nucleotide sequence: TGTGCCAGCAGCTTATCGTTGCGGGGGGGTGTCGGCGGGGAGCTGTTTTTT.